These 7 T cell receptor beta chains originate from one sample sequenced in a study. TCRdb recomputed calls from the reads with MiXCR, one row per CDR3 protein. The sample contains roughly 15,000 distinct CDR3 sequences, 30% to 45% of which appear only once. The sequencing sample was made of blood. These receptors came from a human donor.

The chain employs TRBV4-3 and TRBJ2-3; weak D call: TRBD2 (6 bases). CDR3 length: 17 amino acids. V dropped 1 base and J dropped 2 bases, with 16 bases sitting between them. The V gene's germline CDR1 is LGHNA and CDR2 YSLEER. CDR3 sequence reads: CASSQASGTGNTDTQYF. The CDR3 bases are TGCGCCAGCAGCCAAGCGTCAGGGACTGGAAACACAGATACGCAGTATTTT.

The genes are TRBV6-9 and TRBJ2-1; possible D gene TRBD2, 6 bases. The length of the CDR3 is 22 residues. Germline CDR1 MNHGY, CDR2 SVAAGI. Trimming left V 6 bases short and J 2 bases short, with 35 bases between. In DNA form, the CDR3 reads TGTGCCAGCAGCAGTTCGATAAGCGGCCGCCATGGAGGGATGACCGCCTACAATGAGCAGTTCTTC. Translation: CASSSSISGRHGGMTAYNEQFF.

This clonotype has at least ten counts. CDR3 residues: CASSQERQGLDTGELFF. The CDR3 nucleotides read TGCGCCAGCAGCCAAGAAAGACAGGGTCTGGACACCGGGGAGCTGTTTTTT. This chain connects TRBV4-3 to TRBJ2-2; 7 nucleotides agree with TRBD1. The CDR3 length is 17 residues. V lost 0 bases to trimming and J lost 3 bases; unmatched junction nucleotides: 7. Germline assignment: CDR1 LGHNA and CDR2 YSLEER.

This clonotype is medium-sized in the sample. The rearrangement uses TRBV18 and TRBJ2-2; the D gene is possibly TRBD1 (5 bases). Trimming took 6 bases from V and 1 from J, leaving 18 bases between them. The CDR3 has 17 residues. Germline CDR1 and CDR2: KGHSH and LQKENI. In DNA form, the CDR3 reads TGTGCCAGCTCCACCAATCACGACAGCTTGAACACCGGGGAGCTGTTTTTT. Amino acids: CASSTNHDSLNTGELFF.

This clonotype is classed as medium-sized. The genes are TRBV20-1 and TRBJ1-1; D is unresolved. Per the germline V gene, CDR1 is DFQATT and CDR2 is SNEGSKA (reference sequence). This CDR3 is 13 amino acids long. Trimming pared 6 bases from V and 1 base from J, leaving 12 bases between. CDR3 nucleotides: TGCAGTGCCCCGCGGACGGAGAACACTGAAGCTTTCTTT. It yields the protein CSAPRTENTEAFF.

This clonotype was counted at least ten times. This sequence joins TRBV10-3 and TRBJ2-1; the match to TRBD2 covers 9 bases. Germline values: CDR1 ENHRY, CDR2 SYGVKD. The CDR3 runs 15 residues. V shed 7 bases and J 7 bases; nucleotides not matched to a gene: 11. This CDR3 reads CAIKLAGGPGNEQFF. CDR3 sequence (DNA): TGTGCCATCAAGTTGGCGGGAGGGCCAGGGAATGAGCAGTTCTTC.

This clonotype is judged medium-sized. CDR3 loop: CASSPKTGRADTQYF. The CDR3 bases are TGTGCCAGCTCACCAAAGACAGGGAGGGCAGATACGCAGTATTTT. This chain uses TRBV18 with TRBJ2-3; either TRBD1 or TRBD2 may fit D (7 bases each). Germline-derived CDR1 and CDR2 are KGHSH and LQKENI. This CDR3 spans 15 amino acids. The ends were cut back, 2 bases at V and 4 bases at J, with 13 bases in the middle.